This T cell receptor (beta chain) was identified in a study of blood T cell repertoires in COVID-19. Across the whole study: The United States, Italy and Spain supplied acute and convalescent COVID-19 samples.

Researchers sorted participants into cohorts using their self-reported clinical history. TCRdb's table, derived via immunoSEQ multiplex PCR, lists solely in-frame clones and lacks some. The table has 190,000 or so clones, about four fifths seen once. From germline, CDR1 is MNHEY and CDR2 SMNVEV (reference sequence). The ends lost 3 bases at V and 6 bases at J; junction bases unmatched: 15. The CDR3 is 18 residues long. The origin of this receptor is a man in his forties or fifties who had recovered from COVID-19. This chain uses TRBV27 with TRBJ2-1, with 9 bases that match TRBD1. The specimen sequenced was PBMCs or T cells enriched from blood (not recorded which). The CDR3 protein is CASSFEAPRTGVRNEQFF. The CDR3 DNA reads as TGTGCCAGCAGTTTTGAGGCCCCCCGGACAGGGGTCCGCAATGAGCAGTTCTTC.